This TCR beta chain was retrieved from a study of blood T cell repertoires in COVID-19. Study background: The study drew acute and convalescent COVID-19 samples from the United States, Italy and Spain. The analysed material was cDNA or gDNA that came from T cells, B-cell-depleted T cells, or PBMCs.

Authors' processing steps: Reference gene primers were amplified, and this amplification served to estimate nucleated cell counts. Assay used: immunoSEQ multiplex PCR; TCRdb lists only in-frame clones, some missing. V and J calls and clone size follow that table, whereas D and trimming were derived from the DNA. The sample shows roughly 200,000 clones, around four fifths of them seen only once. The V end was cut by 3 bases, the J end by 2 bases, with 10 bases between. This CDR3 contains 15 residues. CDR1 and CDR2 (germline): SGHAT, FQNNGV. The V call is TRBV11-2, the J call TRBJ1-4; D possibly corresponds to TRBD1 (6 bases). The sequence was obtained from a man in his forties with active or convalescent COVID-19. Sequenced material: peripheral blood. As DNA, the CDR3 is TGTGCCAGCAGCTTGCAGGGGTCCACTAATGAAAAACTGTTTTTT. Translating it yields CASSLQGSTNEKLFF.